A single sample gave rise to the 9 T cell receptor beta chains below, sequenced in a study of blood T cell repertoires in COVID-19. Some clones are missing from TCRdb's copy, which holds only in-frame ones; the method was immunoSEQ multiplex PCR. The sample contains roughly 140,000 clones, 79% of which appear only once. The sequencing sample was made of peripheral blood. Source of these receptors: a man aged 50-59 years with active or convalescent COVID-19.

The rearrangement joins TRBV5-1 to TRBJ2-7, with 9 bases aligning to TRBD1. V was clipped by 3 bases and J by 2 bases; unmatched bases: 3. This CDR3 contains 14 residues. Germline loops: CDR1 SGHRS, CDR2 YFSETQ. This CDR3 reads CASSWGQGPYEQYF. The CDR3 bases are TGCGCCAGCAGCTGGGGACAGGGCCCCTACGAGCAGTACTTC.

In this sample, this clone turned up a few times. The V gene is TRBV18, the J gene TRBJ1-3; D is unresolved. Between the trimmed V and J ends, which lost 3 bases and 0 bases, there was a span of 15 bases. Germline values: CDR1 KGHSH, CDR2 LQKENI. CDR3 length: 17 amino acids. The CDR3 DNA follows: TGTGCCAGCTCACCGGAGGGCAGCTCTCTCTCTGGAAACACCATATATTTT. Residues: CASSPEGSSLSGNTIYF.

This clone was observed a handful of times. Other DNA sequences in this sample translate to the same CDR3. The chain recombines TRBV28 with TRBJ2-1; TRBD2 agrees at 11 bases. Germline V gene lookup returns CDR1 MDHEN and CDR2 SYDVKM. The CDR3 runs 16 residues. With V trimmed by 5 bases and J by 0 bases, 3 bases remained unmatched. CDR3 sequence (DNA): TGTGCCAGCAGTCCGCTAGCGGGAGGCTCCTACAATGAGCAGTTCTTC. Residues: CASSPLAGGSYNEQFF. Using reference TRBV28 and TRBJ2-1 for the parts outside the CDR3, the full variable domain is DVKVTQSSRYLVKRTGEKVFLECVQDMDHENMFWYRQDPGLGLRLIYFSYDVKMKEKGDIPEGYSVSREKKERFSLILESASTNQTSMYLCASSPLAGGSYNEQFFGPGTRLTVL.

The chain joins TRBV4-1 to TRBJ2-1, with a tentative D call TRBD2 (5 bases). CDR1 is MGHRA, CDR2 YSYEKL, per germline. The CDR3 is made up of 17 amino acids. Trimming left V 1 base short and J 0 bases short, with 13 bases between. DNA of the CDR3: TGCGCCAGCAGCCAAGTACGTCTGGGGAGCTCCTACAATGAGCAGTTCTTC. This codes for CASSQVRLGSSYNEQFF.

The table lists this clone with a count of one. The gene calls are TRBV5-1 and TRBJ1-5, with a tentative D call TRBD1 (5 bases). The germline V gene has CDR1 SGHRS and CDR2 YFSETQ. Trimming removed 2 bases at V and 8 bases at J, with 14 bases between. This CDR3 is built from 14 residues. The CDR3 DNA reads TGCGCCAGCAGCTTTGACTCGGAGGGGAAGCCCCAGCATTTT. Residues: CASSFDSEGKPQHF.

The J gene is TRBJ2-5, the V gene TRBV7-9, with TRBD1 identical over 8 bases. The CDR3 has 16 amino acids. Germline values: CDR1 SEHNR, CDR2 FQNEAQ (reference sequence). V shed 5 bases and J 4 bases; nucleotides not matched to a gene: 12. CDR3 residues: CASSGYRGSVRETQYF. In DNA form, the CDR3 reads TGTGCCAGCAGCGGTTACAGGGGGAGTGTTCGAGAGACCCAGTACTTC.

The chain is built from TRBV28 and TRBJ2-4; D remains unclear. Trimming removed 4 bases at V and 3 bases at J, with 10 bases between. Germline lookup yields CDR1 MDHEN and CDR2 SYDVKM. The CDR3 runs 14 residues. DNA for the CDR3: TGTGCCAGCAGTTACGAGGTGGGCAAAAACATTCAGTACTTC. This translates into CASSYEVGKNIQYF.

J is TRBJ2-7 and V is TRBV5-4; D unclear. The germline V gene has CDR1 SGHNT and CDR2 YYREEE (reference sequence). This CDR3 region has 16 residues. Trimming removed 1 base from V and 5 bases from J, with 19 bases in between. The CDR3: CASSLNAFGGSHEQYF. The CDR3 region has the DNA TGTGCCAGCAGCTTGAACGCCTTTGGCGGTAGCCACGAGCAGTACTTC. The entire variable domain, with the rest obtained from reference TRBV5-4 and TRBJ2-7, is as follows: ETGVTQSPTHLIKTRGQQVTLRCSSQSGHNTVSWYQQALGQGPQFIFQYYREEENGRGNFPPRFSGLQFPNYSSELNVNALELDDSALYLCASSLNAFGGSHEQYFGPGTRLTVT.

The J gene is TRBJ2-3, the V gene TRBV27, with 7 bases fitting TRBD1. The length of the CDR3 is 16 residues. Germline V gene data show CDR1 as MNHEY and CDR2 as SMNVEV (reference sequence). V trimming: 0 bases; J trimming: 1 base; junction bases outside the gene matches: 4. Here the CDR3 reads CASSLSAGGGTDTQYF. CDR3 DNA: TGTGCCAGCAGTTTATCGGCAGGGGGTGGCACAGATACGCAGTATTTT.